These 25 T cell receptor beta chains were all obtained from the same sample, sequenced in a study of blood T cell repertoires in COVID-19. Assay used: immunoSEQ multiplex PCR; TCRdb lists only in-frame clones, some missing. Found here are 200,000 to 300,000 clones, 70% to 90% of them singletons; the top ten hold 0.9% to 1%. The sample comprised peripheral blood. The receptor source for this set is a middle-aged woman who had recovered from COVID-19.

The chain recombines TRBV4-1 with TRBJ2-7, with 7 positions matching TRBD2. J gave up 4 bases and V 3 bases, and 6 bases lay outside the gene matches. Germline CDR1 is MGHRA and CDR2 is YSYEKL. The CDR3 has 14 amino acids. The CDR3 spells CASSHYTSVYEQYV. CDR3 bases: TGCGCCAGCAGCCACTACACTAGCGTTTACGAGCAGTACGTC.

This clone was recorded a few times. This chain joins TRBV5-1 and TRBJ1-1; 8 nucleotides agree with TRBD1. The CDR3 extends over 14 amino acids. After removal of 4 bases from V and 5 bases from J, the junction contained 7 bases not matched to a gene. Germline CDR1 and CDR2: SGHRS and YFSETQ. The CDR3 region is CASSPGGVGTEAFF. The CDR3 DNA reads TGCGCCAGCAGCCCAGGGGGCGTAGGTACTGAAGCTTTCTTT.

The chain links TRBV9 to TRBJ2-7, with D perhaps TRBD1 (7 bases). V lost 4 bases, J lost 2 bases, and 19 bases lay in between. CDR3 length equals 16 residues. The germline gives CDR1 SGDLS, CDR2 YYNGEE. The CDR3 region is CASSTRGQEGAYEQYF. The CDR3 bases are TGTGCCAGCAGCACACGCGGACAGGAGGGAGCCTACGAGCAGTACTTC.

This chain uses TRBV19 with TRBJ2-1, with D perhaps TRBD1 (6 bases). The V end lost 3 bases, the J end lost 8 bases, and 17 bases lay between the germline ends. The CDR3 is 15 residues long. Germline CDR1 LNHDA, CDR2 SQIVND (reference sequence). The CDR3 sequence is CASSIRQGWVYEQFF. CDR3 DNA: TGTGCCAGTAGTATCAGGCAGGGGTGGGTCTATGAGCAGTTCTTC.

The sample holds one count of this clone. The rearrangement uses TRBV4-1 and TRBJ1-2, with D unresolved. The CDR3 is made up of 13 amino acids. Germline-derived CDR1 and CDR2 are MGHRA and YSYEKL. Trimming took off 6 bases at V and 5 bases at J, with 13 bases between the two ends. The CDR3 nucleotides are TGCGCCAGCAGGTCACTGGCGGGGTATGGCTACACCTTC. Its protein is CASRSLAGYGYTF.

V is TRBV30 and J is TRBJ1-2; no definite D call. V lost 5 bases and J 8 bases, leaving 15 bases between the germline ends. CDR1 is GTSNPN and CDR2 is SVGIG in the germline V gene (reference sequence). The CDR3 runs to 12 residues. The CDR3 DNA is TGTGCCTGGGGACGGTGGACTGGGGGCTACACCTTC. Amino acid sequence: CAWGRWTGGYTF.

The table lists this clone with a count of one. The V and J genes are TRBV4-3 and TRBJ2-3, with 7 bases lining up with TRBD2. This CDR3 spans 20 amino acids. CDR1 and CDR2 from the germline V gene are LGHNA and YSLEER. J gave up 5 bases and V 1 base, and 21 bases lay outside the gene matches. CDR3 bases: TGCGCCAGCAGCCAAGTTTTGGCTAGCGGATCCACCCACGGGGGAGATACGCAGTATTTT. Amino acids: CASSQVLASGSTHGGDTQYF.

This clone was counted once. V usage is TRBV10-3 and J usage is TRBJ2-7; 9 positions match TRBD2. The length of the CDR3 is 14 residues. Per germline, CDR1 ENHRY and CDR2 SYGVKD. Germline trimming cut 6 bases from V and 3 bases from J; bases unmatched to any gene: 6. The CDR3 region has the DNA TGTGCCATCAGCTGGACTAGCGAAATCTACGAGCAGTACTTC. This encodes CAISWTSEIYEQYF.

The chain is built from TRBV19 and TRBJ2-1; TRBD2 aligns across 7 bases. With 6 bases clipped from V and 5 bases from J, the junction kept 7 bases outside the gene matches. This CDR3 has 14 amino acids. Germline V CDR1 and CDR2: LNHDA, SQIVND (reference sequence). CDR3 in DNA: TGTGCCAGTAGGGCTCTAGCGGCGAACAATGAGCAGTTCTTC. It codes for CASRALAANNEQFF. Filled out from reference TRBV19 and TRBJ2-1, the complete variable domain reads DGGITQSPKYLFRKEGQNVTLSCEQNLNHDAMYWYRQDPGQGLRLIYYSQIVNDFQKGDIAEGYSVSREKKESFPLTVTSAQKNPTAFYLCASRALAANNEQFFGPGTRLTVL.

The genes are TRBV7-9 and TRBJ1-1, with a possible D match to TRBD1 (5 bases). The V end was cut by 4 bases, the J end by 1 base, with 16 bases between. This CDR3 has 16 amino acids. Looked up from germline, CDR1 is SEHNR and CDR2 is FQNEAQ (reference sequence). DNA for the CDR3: TGTGCCAGCAGCTCTGCGGGGGTTATGCGGAACACTGAAGCTTTCTTT. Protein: CASSSAGVMRNTEAFF.

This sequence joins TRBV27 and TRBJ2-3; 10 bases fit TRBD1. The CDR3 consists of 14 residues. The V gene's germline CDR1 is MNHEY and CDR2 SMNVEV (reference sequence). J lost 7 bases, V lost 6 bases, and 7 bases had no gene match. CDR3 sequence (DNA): TGTGCCAGCAGCGGGACAGGGGCAGGGTATACGCAGTATTTT. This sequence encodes CASSGTGAGYTQYF.

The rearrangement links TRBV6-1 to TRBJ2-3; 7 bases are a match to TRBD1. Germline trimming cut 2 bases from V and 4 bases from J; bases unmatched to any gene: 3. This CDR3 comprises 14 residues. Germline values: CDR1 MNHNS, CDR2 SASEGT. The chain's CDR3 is CASSERGRADTQYF. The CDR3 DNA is TGTGCCAGCAGTGAAAGGGGGCGTGCAGATACGCAGTATTTT.

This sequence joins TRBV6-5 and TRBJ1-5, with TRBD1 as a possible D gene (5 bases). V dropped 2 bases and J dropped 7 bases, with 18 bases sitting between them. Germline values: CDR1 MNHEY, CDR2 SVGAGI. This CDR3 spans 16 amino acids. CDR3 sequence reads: CASSYQGGPERQPQHF. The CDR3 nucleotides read TGTGCCAGCAGTTACCAGGGCGGCCCCGAGAGGCAGCCCCAGCATTTT.

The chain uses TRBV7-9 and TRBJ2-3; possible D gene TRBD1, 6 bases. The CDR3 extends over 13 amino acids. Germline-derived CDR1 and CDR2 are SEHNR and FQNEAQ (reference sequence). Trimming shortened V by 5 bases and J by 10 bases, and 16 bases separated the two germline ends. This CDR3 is CASSPVTQGAQYF. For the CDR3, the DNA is TGTGCCAGCAGCCCCGTGACACAGGGTGCGCAGTATTTT.

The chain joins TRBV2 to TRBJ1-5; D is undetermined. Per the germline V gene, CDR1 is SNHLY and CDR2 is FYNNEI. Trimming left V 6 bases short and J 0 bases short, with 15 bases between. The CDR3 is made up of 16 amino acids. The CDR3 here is CASREATTYSNQPQHF. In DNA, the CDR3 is TGTGCCAGCAGAGAGGCAACCACATATAGCAATCAGCCCCAGCATTTT.

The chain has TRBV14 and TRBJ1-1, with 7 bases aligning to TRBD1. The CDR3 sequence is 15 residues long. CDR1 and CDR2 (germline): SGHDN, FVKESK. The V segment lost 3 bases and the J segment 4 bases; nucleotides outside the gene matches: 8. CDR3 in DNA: TGTGCCAGCAGCCAGGTAGGGGGCCGCGGCACTGAAGCTTTCTTT. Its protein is CASSQVGGRGTEAFF. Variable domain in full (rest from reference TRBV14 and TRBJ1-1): EAGVTQFPSHSVIEKGQTVTLRCDPISGHDNLYWYRRVMGKEIKFLLHFVKESKQDESGMPNNRFLAERTGGTYSTLKVQPAELEDSGVYFCASSQVGGRGTEAFFGQGTRLTVV.

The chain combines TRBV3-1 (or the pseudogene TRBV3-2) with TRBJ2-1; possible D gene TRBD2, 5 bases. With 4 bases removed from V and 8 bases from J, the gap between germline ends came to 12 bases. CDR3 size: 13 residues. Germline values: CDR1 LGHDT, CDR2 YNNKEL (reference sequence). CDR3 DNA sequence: TGTGCCAGCAGCCTAACCGGGGTGTATGAGCAGTTCTTC. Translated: CASSLTGVYEQFF.

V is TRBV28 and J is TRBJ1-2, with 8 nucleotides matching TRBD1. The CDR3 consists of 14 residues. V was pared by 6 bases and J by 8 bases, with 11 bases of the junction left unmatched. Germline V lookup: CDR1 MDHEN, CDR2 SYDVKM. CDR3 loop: CASSPPGDRPGYTF. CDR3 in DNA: TGTGCCAGCAGCCCACCCGGGGACAGGCCGGGCTACACCTTC.

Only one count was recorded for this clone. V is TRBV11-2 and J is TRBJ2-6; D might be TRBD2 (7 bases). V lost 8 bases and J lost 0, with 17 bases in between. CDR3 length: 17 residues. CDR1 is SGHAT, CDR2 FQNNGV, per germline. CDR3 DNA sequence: TGTGCCAGCGGGAGGGGCAGGGGCATCTCTGGGGCCAACGTCCTGACTTTC. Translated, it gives CASGRGRGISGANVLTF.

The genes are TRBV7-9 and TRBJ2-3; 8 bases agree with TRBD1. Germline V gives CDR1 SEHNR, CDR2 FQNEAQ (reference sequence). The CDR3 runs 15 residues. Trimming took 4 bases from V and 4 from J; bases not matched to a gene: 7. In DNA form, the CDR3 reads TGTGCCAGCAGCTCCTCACAGGGACAGGCAGATACGCAGTATTTT. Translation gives CASSSSQGQADTQYF.

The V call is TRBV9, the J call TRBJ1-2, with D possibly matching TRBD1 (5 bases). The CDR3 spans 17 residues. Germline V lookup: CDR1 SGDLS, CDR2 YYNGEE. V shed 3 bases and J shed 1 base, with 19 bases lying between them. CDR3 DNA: TGTGCCAGCAGCGCCCACCCGACAGCCCCAGATAACTATGGCTACACCTTC. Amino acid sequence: CASSAHPTAPDNYGYTF.

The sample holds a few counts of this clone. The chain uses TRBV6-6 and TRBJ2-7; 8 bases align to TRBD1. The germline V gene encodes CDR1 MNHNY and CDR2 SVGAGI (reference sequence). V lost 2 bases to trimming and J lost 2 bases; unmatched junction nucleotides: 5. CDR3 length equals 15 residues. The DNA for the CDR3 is TGTGCCAGCAGTTACGGCCCAGGGGGCGCCTACGAGCAGTACGTC. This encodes CASSYGPGGAYEQYV.

The chain's CDR3 is CACQGQWDGYTF. The CDR3 bases are TGTGCCTGCCAGGGGCAGTGGGATGGCTACACCTTC. The chain links TRBV30 to TRBJ1-2; a weak D match, TRBD1 (6 bases). This CDR3 is 12 amino acids long. Between the trimmed V and J ends, which lost 6 bases and 6 bases, there was a span of 14 bases. Germline V gene sequence: CDR1 GTSNPN, CDR2 SVGIG (reference sequence).

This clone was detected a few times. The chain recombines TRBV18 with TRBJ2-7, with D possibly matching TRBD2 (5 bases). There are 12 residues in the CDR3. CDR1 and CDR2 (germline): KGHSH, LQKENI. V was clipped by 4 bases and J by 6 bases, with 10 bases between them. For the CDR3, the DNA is TGTGCCAGCTCACGGACGGGGAGCGAGCAGTACGTC. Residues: CASSRTGSEQYV.

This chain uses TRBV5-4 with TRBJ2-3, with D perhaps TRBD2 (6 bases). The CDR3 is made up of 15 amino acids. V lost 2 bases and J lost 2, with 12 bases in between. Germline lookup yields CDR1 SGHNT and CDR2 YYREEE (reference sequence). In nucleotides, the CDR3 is TGTGCCAGCAGCTTTGATGCGGGAACCACAGATACGCAGTATTTT. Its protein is CASSFDAGTTDTQYF.